This T cell receptor (beta chain) was identified during a study of post-analysis software for immune sequencing data. General study results and limits: Comparison of patients with controls showed five TRBV segments more frequent in patients, TRBV5-6, TRBV5-1 and TRBV20-1 among them.

V was cut by 0 bases and J by 3 bases, with 12 bases left in between. CDR1 is SGHTA, CDR2 FQGNSA, per germline. The CDR3 covers 16 residues. Presence of unique molecular identifiers characterized the TCR beta cDNA libraries. TCRdb re-analysed the PCR reads in MiXCR, keeping a single row per CDR3 protein. The sample lists fewer than 850,000 distinct CDR3 sequences; about 32% were seen once. As for this clonotype: Its antigen is unknown.

V usage is TRBV7-2 and J usage is TRBJ2-1; maybe TRBD1 (6 bases). The sequencing sample was made of blood. The sequence was obtained from a girl aged 5 to 17 with multiple sclerosis. The CDR3 coding sequence is TGTGCCAGCAGCTTAGCCGCGACAGGCGGCTACAATGAGCAGTTCTTC. This codes for CASSLAATGGYNEQFF. Full variable domain (rest looked up from reference TRBV7-2 and TRBJ2-1): GAGVSQSPSNKVTEKGKDVELRCDPISGHTALYWYRQSLGQGLEFLIYFQGNSAPDKSGLPSDRFSAERTGGSVSTLTIQRTQQEDSAVYLCASSLAATGGYNEQFFGPGTRLTVL.